This T cell receptor beta chain was captured in a study of CD8+CD57+ T cells in acquired aplastic anemia. Overall study: Each DNA sample taken from sorted CD4+ and CD8+ cells came to around 2.9 ug on average. Study-level points and caveats: Patients and controls turned out to have approximately 29 CD8+ CDR3 sequences in common. A significant difference in CD8+ Simpson's diversity between patients and controls was not found.

Researchers used genomic DNA as the template to profile TCR beta VDJ and CDR3. TCRdb used MiXCR to reprocess the reads, holding one entry per CDR3 protein. This table holds fewer than 300,000 distinct CDR3 sequences, roughly 82% found once. Patients selected for sequencing had displayed CD8+CD57+ cell expansion by flow cytometry. Diagnosis of severe acquired aplastic anemia applied to all patients. With respect to this clonotype: Antigen unknown. A read error may produce the germline difference seen at one junction end.

The V gene's germline CDR1 is SGHVS and CDR2 FQNEAQ. CDR3 size: 13 residues. The receptor was isolated from a human donor with aplastic anemia. The sample taken for sequencing was sorted CD4+, CD8+, or CD8+CD57+ T cells (not recorded which) from PBMCs. The chain joins TRBV7-8 to TRBJ2-3; D is uncertain. The CDR3 loop is CASSLAGAHEQQF. The DNA of the CDR3 is TGTGCCAGCAGCTTAGCGGGCGCTCATGAGCAGCAGTTT.